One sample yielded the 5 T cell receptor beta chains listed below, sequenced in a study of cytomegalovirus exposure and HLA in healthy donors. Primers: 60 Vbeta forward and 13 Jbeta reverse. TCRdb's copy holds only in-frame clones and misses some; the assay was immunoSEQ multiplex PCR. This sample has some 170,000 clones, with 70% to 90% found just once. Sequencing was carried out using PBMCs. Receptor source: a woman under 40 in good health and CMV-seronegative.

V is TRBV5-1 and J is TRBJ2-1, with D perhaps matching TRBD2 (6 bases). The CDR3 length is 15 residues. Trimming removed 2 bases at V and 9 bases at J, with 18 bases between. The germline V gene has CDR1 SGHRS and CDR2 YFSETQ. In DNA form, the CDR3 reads TGCGCCAGCAGCTTAAAAGGGTTTAACGGGGGTGAGCAGTTCTTC. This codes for CASSLKGFNGGEQFF.

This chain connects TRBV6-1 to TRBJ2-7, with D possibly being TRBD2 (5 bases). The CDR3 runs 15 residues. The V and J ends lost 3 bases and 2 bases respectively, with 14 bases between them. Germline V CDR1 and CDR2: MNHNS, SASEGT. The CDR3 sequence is CASSEGRIRTYEQYF. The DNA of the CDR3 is TGTGCCAGCAGTGAGGGGAGAATCCGAACCTACGAGCAGTACTTC.

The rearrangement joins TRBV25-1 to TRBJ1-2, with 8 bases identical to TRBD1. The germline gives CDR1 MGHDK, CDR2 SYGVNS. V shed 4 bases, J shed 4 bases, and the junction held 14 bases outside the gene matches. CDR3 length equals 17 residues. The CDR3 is CASSGQGIAIRGYGYTF. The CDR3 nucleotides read TGTGCCAGCAGTGGACAGGGGATTGCTATTCGAGGCTATGGCTACACCTTC.

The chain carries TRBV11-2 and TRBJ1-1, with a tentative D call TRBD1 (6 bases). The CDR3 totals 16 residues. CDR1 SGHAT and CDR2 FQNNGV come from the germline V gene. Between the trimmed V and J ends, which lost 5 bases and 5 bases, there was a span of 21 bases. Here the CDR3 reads CASSPKLGGALTEAFF. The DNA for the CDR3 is TGTGCCAGCAGCCCAAAACTGGGGGGGGCGCTGACTGAAGCTTTCTTT. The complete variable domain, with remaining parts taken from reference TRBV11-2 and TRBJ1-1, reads EAGVAQSPRYKIIEKRQSVAFWCNPISGHATLYWYQQILGQGPKLLIQFQNNGVVDDSQLPKDRFSAERLKGVDSTLKIQPAKLEDSAVYLCASSPKLGGALTEAFFGQGTRLTVV.

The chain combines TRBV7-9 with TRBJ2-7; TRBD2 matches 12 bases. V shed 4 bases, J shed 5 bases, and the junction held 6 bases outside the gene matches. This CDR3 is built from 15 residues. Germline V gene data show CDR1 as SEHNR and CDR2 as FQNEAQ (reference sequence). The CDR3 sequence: CASSSLAGGVHEQYF. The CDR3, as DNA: TGTGCCAGCAGCTCGCTAGCGGGGGGGGTCCACGAGCAGTACTTC. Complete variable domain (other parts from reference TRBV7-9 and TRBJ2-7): DTGVSQNPRHKITKRGQNVTFRCDPISEHNRLYWYRQTLGQGPEFLTYFQNEAQLEKSRLLSDRFSAERPKGSFSTLEIQRTEQGDSAMYLCASSSLAGGVHEQYFGPGTRLTVT.